The table lists the clone carrying this TCR beta chain with a count of one. This may come from a read error, since a much larger clone is one base off. Germline lookup yields CDR1 SGDLS and CDR2 YYNGEE. The CDR3 spans 13 residues. Trimming took off 0 bases at V and 0 bases at J, with 3 bases between the two ends. The data were obtained in a study of T cells in Graves' hyperthyroidism and ophthalmopathy. RNA transcripts served as the template for amplifying TCR beta CDR3 regions. When the TCR CDR3 underwent first-round RT-PCR, the HTBI primer set was used. TCRdb used MiXCR to reprocess the multiplex PCR reads, holding one entry per CDR3 protein. Found here are hundreds of thousands of distinct CDR3 sequences, nearly 20% of them singletons; the top ten hold about half.

The J gene is TRBJ1-1, the V gene TRBV9; D is undetermined. Sequencing was performed on blood. This clonotype was obtained from a man aged 40-50 years with Graves' ophthalmopathy. Written as DNA, the CDR3 is TGTGCCAGCAGCGTAGATATGAACACTGAAGCTTTCTTT. This encodes CASSVDMNTEAFF.